One and the same sample provided the 15 T cell receptor beta chains below, sequenced in a study of OX40 agonist ivuxolimab in advanced cancers. Here immunoSEQ multiplex PCR was the method, and the copy in TCRdb shows in-frame clones only, minus some. The sample lists 57,000 or so clones; over 80% were seen once. The starting material was CD4+ or CD8+ T cells sorted from blood, obtained in a trial of the OX40 agonist ivuxolimab. Receptor source: an adult with an advanced solid tumor such as melanoma, head and neck, liver or kidney cancer.

V and J are TRBV4-2 and TRBJ2-5; 9 bases are a match to TRBD1. Trimming at V came to 0 bases and at J to 13 bases, leaving 12 bases not matched to a gene. The CDR3 length is 15 residues. Looked up from germline, CDR1 is LGHNA and CDR2 is YNFKEQ. The DNA of the CDR3 is TGTGCCAGCAGCCAAGATGGTCCCGGGACAGGGCCGAGGTACTTC. Translation gives CASSQDGPGTGPRYF.

This clone has a handful of counts. The chain is built from TRBV28 and TRBJ2-7, with D perhaps TRBD1 (6 bases). The ends were cut back, 7 bases at V and 5 bases at J, with 12 bases in the middle. CDR1 is MDHEN and CDR2 is SYDVKM in the germline V gene. The CDR3 extends over 12 amino acids. CDR3 region: CASTAGAHEQYF. Here the CDR3 DNA reads TGTGCCAGCACAGCAGGGGCCCACGAGCAGTACTTC.

CDR3 DNA: TGTGCCAGCAGGACTAGCGCGTCCGGGGAGCTGTTTTTT. Protein: CASRTSASGELFF. The chain joins TRBV7-7 to TRBJ2-2; 8 bases are shared with TRBD2. Germline trimming cut 6 bases from V and 6 bases from J; bases unmatched to any gene: 3. Germline V gene data show CDR1 as SSHAT and CDR2 as FNYEAQ (reference sequence). This CDR3 contains 13 residues.

The rearrangement joins TRBV6-5 to TRBJ2-1; D is perhaps TRBD1 (6 bases). Germline loops: CDR1 MNHEY, CDR2 SVGAGI. This CDR3 region has 14 residues. The V end lost 7 bases, the J end lost 6 bases, and 16 bases lay between the germline ends. The CDR3 bases are TGTGCCAGCACCCTATTAATGGGGGCCAATGAGCAGTTCTTC. As protein: CASTLLMGANEQFF.

This chain links TRBV19 with TRBJ2-7; D is perhaps TRBD1 (6 bases). Germline lookup yields CDR1 LNHDA and CDR2 SQIVND (reference sequence). V lost 6 bases and J lost 1, with 16 bases in between. CDR3 length: 15 residues. CDR3 DNA: TGTGCCAGTAGACCCAGGGGCGTCTTTTCCTACGAGCAGTACTTC. This translates into CASRPRGVFSYEQYF.

The J gene is TRBJ1-1, the V gene TRBV15; 9 positions match TRBD1. The trim removed 7 bases at V and 2 bases at J, leaving 5 bases unmatched. This CDR3 has 14 residues. Germline CDR1 reads LNHNV; CDR2 reads YYDKDF (reference sequence). CDR3 sequence reads: CATKPGQGNTEAFF. The DNA for the CDR3 is TGTGCCACCAAACCGGGACAGGGAAACACTGAAGCTTTCTTT.

This rearrangement joins TRBV30 to TRBJ2-4; tentatively, D is TRBD1 (6 bases). The CDR3 is 14 residues long. Germline lookup yields CDR1 GTSNPN and CDR2 SVGIG (reference sequence). Trimming removed 0 bases from V and 1 base from J, with 7 bases in between. CDR3: CAWSVRGAKNIQYF. The CDR3 DNA is TGTGCCTGGAGTGTAAGGGGGGCCAAAAACATTCAGTACTTC.

The chain recombines TRBV9 with TRBJ1-1; unclear D gene. The V gene's germline CDR1 is SGDLS and CDR2 YYNGEE. Trimming pared 4 bases from V and 6 bases from J, leaving 16 bases between. The CDR3 runs 14 residues. DNA of the CDR3: TGTGCCAGCAGCCTAGGTGGAGTCGAGGCTGAAGCTTTCTTT. It codes for CASSLGGVEAEAFF.

This clone was recorded only once. This chain uses TRBV29-1 with TRBJ2-7, with 9 bases aligning to TRBD1. CDR1 SQVTM and CDR2 ANQGSEA come from the germline V gene. This CDR3 spans 15 amino acids. V was pared by 4 bases and J by 3 bases, with 10 bases of the junction left unmatched. The CDR3 here is CSVAQAGQGNYEQYF. The CDR3 coding sequence is TGCAGCGTTGCGCAAGCTGGACAGGGGAACTACGAGCAGTACTTC.

The genes are TRBV30 and TRBJ2-5; D might be TRBD2 (5 bases). Trimming took 1 base from V and 5 from J, leaving 11 bases between them. This CDR3 region has 13 residues. CDR1 is GTSNPN, CDR2 SVGIG, per germline (reference sequence). CDR3 sequence reads: CAWSALVRETQYF. DNA of the CDR3: TGTGCCTGGAGTGCACTAGTGCGGGAGACCCAGTACTTC.

The chain couples TRBV6-4 to TRBJ2-1, with 10 bases matching TRBD2. V lost 0 bases and J lost 6; bases outside the gene matches: 5. The CDR3 runs 16 residues. Per the germline V gene, CDR1 is MRHNA and CDR2 is SNTAGT. This chain's CDR3 is CASSDSTAGGPNEQFF. For the CDR3, the DNA is TGTGCCAGCAGTGACTCGACAGCGGGGGGGCCCAATGAGCAGTTCTTC.

The CDR3 is CASSLDRGFSGNTIYF. For the CDR3, the DNA is TGTGCCAGCAGCCTGGACCGGGGCTTCTCTGGAAACACCATATATTTT. The V and J genes are TRBV5-4 and TRBJ1-3, with a weak D call TRBD1 (5 bases). CDR1 is SGHNT, CDR2 YYREEE, per germline (reference sequence). The CDR3 consists of 16 residues. V lost 4 bases and J 0 bases, leaving 14 bases between the germline ends.

The chain combines TRBV6-5 with TRBJ1-3; TRBD1 might be the D (6 bases). Germline V lookup: CDR1 MNHEY, CDR2 SVGAGI. The CDR3 is 14 amino acids. V was pared by 6 bases and J by 2 bases, with 11 bases between. CDR3 sequence (DNA): TGTGCCAGCAGACCTCCAGGGGCTGGAAACACCATATATTTT. Encoded protein: CASRPPGAGNTIYF.

This clone was found once. V gene TRBV19 combines with J gene TRBJ1-2; 7 bases line up with TRBD1. Trimming took 10 bases from V and 5 from J; bases not matched to a gene: 7. The CDR3 consists of 12 residues. Germline lookup yields CDR1 LNHDA and CDR2 SQIVND (reference sequence). CDR3 sequence reads: CATWDRKYGYTF. CDR3 nucleotides: TGTGCCACATGGGACAGAAAATATGGCTACACCTTC. The whole variable domain, filled in from reference TRBV19 and TRBJ1-2, reads DGGITQSPKYLFRKEGQNVTLSCEQNLNHDAMYWYRQDPGQGLRLIYYSQIVNDFQKGDIAEGYSVSREKKESFPLTVTSAQKNPTAFYLCATWDRKYGYTFGSGTRLTVV.

Regarding this clone: This CDR3 is also generated by other DNA sequences in the sample. This rearrangement joins TRBV18 to TRBJ2-5, with D hard to call. Germline V lookup: CDR1 KGHSH, CDR2 LQKENI. With 3 bases removed from V and 5 bases from J, the gap between germline ends came to 7 bases. The CDR3 length is 12 residues. CDR3 sequence (DNA): TGTGCCAGCTCACCCCCCGGGGAGACCCAGTACTTC. As protein: CASSPPGETQYF.